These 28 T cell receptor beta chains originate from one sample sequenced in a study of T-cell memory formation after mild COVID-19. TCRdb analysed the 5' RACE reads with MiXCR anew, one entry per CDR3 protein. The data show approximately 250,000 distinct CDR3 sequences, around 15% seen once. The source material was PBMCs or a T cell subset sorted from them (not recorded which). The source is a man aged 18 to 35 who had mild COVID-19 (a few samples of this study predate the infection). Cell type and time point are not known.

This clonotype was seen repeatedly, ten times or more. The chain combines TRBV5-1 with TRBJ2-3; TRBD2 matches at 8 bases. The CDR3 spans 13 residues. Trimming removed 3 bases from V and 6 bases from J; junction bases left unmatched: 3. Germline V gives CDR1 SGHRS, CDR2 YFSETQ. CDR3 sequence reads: CASSSRTSDTQYF. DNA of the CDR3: TGCGCCAGCAGCTCCAGGACTAGCGATACGCAGTATTTT.

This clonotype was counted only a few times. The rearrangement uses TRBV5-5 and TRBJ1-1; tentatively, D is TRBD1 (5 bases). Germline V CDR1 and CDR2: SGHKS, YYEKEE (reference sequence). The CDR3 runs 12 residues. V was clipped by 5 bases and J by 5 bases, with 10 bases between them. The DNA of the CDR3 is TGTGCCAGCAGTTATAGGGGTACTGAAGCTTTCTTT. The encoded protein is CASSYRGTEAFF.

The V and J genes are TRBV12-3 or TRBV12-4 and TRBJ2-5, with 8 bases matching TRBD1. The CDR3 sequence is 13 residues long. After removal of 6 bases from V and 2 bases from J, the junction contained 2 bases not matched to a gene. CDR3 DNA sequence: TGTGCCAGCAGGACAGGGGTACAAGAGACCCAGTACTTC. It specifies CASRTGVQETQYF.

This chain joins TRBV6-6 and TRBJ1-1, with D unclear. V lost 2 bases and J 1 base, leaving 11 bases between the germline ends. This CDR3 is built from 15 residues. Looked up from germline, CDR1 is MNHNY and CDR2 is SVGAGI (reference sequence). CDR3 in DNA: TGTGCCAGCAGTTACCGGCTCAGGCAGAACACTGAAGCTTTCTTT. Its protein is CASSYRLRQNTEAFF.

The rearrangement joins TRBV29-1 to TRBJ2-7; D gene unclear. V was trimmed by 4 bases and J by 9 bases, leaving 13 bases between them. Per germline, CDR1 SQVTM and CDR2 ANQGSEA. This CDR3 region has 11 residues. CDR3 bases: TGCAGCGTTGGCAGCAGGACCTTGCAGTACGTC. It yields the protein CSVGSRTLQYV.

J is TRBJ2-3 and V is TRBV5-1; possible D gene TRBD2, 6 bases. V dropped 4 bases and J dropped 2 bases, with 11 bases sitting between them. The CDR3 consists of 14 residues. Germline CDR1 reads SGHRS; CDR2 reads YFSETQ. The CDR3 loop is CASSHRTTTDTQYF. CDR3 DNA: TGCGCCAGCAGCCACCGGACTACCACAGATACGCAGTATTTT.

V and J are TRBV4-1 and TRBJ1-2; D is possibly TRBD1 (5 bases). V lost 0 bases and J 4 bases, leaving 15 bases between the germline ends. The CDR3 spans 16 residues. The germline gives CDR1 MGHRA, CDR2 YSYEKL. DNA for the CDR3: TGCGCCAGCAGCCAAGATCAGGGTCGCGGAGGCTATGGCTACACCTTC. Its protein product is CASSQDQGRGGYGYTF.

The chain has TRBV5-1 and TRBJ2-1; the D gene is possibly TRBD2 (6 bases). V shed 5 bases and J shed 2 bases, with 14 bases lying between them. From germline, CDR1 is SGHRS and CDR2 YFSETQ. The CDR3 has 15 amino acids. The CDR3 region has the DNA TGCGCCAGCAGTCGAGATAGCGGAACCTACAATGAGCAGTTCTTC. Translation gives CASSRDSGTYNEQFF.

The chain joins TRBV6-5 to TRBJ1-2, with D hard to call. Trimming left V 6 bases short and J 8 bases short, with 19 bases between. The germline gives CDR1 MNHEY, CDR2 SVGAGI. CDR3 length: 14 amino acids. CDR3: CASRKTGVEDGYTF. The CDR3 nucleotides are TGTGCCAGCAGAAAGACTGGGGTTGAGGACGGCTACACCTTC.

The CDR3 DNA reads as TGTGCCAGCAGCAGACCGGGGGAGAAGAACACTGAAGCTTTCTTT. This sequence encodes CASSRPGEKNTEAFF. The chain carries TRBV5-4 and TRBJ1-1; perhaps TRBD1 as D (5 bases). CDR1 is SGHNT and CDR2 is YYREEE in the germline V gene (reference sequence). The CDR3 has 15 residues. Deletions cut 4 bases from V and 1 base from J, with 14 bases between.

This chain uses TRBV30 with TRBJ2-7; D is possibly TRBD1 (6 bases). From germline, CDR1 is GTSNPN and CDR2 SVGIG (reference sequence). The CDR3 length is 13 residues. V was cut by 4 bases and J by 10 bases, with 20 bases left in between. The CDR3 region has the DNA TGTGCCTGGAATCCTATGCCGGGACAAAGTCAGTACTTC. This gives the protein CAWNPMPGQSQYF.

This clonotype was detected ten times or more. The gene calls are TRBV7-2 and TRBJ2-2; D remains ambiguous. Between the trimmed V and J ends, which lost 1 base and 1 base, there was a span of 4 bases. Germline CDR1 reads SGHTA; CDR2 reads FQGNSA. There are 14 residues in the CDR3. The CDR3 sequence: CASSLDLNTGELFF. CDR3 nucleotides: TGTGCCAGCAGCTTAGATTTGAACACCGGGGAGCTGTTTTTT.

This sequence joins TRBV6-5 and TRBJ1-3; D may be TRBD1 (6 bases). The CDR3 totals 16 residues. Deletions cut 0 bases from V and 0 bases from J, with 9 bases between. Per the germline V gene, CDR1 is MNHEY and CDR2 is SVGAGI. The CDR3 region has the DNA TGTGCCAGCAGTTACTCGATAGGGGGCTCTGGAAACACCATATATTTT. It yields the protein CASSYSIGGSGNTIYF.

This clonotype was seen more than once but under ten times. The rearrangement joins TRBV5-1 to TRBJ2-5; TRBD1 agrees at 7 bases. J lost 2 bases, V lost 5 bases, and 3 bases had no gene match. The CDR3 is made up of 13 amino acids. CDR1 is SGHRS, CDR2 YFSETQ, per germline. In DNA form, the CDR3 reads TGCGCCAGCAGGGACAGGCTACAAGAGACCCAGTACTTC. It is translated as CASRDRLQETQYF.

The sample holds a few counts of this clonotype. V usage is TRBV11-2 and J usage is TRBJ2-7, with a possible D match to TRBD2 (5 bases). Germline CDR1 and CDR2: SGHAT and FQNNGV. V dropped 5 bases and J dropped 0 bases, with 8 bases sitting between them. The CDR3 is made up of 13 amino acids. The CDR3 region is CASSPAGSYEQYF. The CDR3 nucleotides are TGTGCCAGCAGCCCCGCGGGCTCCTACGAGCAGTACTTC.

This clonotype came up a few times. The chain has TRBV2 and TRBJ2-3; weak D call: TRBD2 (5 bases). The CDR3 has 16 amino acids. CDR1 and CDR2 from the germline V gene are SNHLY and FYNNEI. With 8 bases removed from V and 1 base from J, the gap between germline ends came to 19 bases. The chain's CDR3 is CASGQNRADRTDTQYF. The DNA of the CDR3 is TGTGCCAGCGGCCAGAACCGAGCGGACCGCACAGATACGCAGTATTTT.

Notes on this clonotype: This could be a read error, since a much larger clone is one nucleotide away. The CDR3 protein is CASTQETQYF. The CDR3 nucleotides are TGTGCCAGCACCCAAGAGACCCAGTACTTC. The chain couples TRBV11-3 to TRBJ2-5; no firm D call. The CDR3 runs to 10 residues. V lost 7 bases and J 1 base, leaving 1 base between the germline ends. The V gene's germline CDR1 is SGHNT and CDR2 YENEEA. Filled out from reference TRBV11-3 and TRBJ2-5, the complete variable domain reads EAGVVQSPRYKIIEKKQPVAFWCNPISGHNTLYWYLQNLGQGPELLIRYENEEAVDDSQLPKDRFSAERLKGVDSTLKIQPAELGDSAVYLCASTQETQYFGPGTRLLVL.

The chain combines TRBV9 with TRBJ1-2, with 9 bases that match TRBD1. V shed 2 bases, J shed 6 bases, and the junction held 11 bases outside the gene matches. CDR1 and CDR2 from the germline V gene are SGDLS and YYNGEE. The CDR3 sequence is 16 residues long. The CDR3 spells CASSVLSPGQGDGYTF. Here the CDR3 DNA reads TGTGCCAGCAGCGTCCTATCACCGGGACAGGGAGATGGCTACACCTTC.

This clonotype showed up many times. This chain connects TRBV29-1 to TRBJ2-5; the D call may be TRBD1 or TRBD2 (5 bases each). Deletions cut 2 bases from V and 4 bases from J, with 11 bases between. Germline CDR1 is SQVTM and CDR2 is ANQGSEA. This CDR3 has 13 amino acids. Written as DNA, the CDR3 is TGCAGCGTTGAACGGGGCCGGGGAGAGACCCAGTACTTC. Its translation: CSVERGRGETQYF.

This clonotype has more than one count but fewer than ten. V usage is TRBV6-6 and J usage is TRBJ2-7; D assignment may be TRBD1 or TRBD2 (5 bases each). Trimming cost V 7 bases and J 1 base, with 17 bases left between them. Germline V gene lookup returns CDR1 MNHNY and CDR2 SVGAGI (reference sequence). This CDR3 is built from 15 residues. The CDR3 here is CASTKPGTLSYEQYF. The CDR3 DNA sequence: TGTGCCAGCACCAAACCCGGGACGCTTTCCTACGAGCAGTACTTC.

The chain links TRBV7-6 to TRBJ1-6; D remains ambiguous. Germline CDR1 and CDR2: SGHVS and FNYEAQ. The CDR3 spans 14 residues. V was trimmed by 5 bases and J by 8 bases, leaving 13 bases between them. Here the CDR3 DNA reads TGTGCCAGCAGCCTGGAGGGTGTCGATTCACCCCTCCACTTT. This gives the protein CASSLEGVDSPLHF.

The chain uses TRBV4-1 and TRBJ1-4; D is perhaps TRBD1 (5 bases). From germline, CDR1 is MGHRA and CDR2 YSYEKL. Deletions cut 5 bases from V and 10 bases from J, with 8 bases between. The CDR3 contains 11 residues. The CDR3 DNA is TGCGCCAGCAGCACCCAGGGAAAACTGTTTTTT. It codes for CASSTQGKLFF.

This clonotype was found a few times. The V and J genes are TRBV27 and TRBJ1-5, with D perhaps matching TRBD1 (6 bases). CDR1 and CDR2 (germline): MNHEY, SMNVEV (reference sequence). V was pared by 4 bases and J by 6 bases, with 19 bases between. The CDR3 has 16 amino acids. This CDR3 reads CASSSRAGGRGQPQHF. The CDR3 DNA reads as TGTGCCAGCAGTTCCCGTGCCGGGGGCAGGGGTCAGCCCCAGCATTTT.

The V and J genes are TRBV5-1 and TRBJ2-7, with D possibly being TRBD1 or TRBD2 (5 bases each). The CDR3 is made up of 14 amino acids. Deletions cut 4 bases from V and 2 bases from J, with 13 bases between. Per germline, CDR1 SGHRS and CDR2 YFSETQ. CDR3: CASSLRDRAYEQYF. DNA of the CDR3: TGCGCCAGCAGCCTCCGGGACCGAGCCTACGAGCAGTACTTC. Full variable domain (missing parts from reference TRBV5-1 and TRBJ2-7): KAGVTQTPRYLIKTRGQQVTLSCSPISGHRSVSWYQQTPGQGLQFLFEYFSETQRNKGNFPGRFSGRQFSNSRSEMNVSTLELGDSALYLCASSLRDRAYEQYFGPGTRLTVT.

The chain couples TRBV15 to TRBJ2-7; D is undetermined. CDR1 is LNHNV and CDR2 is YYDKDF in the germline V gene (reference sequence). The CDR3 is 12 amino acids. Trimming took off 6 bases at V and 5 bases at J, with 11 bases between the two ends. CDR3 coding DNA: TGTGCCACCAGTATGGTCAGGAACGAGCAGTACTTC. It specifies CATSMVRNEQYF.

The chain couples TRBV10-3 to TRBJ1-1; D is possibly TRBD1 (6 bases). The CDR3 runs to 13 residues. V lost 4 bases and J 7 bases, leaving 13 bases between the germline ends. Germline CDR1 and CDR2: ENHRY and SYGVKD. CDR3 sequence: CAISARGTNEAFF. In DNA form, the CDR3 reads TGTGCCATCAGTGCCCGGGGGACAAATGAAGCTTTCTTT.

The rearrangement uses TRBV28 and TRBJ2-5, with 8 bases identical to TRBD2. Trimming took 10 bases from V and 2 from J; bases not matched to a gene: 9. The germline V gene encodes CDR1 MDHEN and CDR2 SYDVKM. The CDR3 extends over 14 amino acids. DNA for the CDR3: TGTGCCATCCTAGCGGGCCCGGATCAAGAGACCCAGTACTTC. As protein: CAILAGPDQETQYF.

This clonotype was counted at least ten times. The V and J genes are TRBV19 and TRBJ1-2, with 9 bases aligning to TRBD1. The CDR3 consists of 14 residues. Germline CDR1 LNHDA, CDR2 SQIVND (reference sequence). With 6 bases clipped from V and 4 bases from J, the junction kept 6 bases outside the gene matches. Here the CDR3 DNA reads TGTGCCAGTAGGGCCGGGACAGGGCTCTATGGCTACACCTTC. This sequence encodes CASRAGTGLYGYTF.